The present T cell receptor (beta chain) was sequenced within a study of blood T cell repertoires in COVID-19. In this sample, this clone turned up once. Germline lookup yields CDR1 ENHRY and CDR2 SYGVKD. Trimming left V 6 bases short and J 0 bases short, with 20 bases between. The CDR3 runs 17 residues. Assay: immunoSEQ multiplex PCR; the TCRdb copy retains only in-frame clones and omits some. The sample carries roughly 400,000 clones, over 85% recorded once. V and J are TRBV10-3 and TRBJ1-1, with D possibly being TRBD1 (6 bases). What was sequenced was PBMCs or T cells enriched from blood (not recorded which). The sequence was obtained from a woman aged 30 to 39 who had recovered from COVID-19. The chain's CDR3 is CAISARQDGTMNTEAFF. The CDR3, as DNA: TGTGCCATCAGCGCCAGACAGGACGGAACAATGAACACTGAAGCTTTCTTT.